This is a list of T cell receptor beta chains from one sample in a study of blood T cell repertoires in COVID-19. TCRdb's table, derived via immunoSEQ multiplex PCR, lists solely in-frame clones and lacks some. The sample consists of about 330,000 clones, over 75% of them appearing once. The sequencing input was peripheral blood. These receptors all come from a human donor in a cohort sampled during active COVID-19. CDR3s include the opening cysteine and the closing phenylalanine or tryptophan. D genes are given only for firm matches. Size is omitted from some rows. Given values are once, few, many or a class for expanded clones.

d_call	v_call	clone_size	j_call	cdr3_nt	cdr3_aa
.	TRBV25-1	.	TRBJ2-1	TGTGCCAGCAGCCGAGGAGGCTCCTACAATGAGCAGTTCTTC	CASSRGGSYNEQFF
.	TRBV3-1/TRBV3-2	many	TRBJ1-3	TGTGCCAGCAGCCAGAGAACAGGGTTTGGGAACACCATATATTTT	CASSQRTGFGNTIYF
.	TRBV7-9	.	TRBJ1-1	TGTGCCAGCAGCTTCTCGAACACTGAAGCTTTCTTT	CASSFSNTEAFF
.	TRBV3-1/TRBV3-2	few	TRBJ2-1	TGTGCCAGCAGCCAAGAGGCAGGGCCCTCCTACAATGAGCAGTTCTTC	CASSQEAGPSYNEQFF
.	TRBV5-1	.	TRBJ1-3	TGCGCCAGCAGCTTGGCGGGGTCCGGAAACACCATATATTTT	CASSLAGSGNTIYF
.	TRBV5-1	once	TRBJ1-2	TGCGCCAGCAGCCCCACAGGTGACTATGGCTACACCTTC	CASSPTGDYGYTF
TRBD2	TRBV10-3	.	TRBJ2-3	TGTGCCATCAGGGCGGTAGCGGGGGACACAGATACGCAGTATTTT	CAIRAVAGDTDTQYF
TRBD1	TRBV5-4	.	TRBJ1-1	TGTGCCAGCAGCCAGACCGGGACAGGGGTGACTGAAGCTTTCTTT	CASSQTGTGVTEAFF
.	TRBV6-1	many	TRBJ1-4	TGTGCCAGCAGTGAATATTGGGAGACAGAAAAACTGTTTTTT	CASSEYWETEKLFF
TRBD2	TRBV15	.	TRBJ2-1	TGTGCCACCAGCAGAGACGAACTAGCGGGGGGCCTCGGAGAGCAGTTCTTC	CATSRDELAGGLGEQFF
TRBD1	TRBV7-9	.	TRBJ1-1	TGTGCCAGCATGGGGGACAGTGGGGCGGAAGCTTTCTTT	CASMGDSGAEAFF
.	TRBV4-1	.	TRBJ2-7	TGCGCCAGCAGCCAAGTAGAAGCAGGTGGGCAGTACTTC	CASSQVEAGGQYF
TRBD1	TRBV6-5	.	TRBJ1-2	TGTGCCAGCAGTTACTCTCGAGGGGACAGACTGAGAGGCTACACCTTC	CASSYSRGDRLRGYTF
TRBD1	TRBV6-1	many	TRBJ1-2	TGTGCCAGCAGTGAAAACACAGGGGGCTTGAGGGGCTACACCTTC	CASSENTGGLRGYTF
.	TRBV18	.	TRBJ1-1	TGTGCCAGCTCACCGCCTGGGTTGGGGGGGACTGAAGCTTTCTTT	CASSPPGLGGTEAFF
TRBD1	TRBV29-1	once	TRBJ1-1	TGCAGCGTTGGGACAGGCCAACGAACTGAAGCTTTCTTT	CSVGTGQRTEAFF
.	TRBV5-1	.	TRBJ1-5	TGCGCCAGCAGCTTGGCGGGGGGTTCCAATCAGCCCCAGCATTTT	CASSLAGGSNQPQHF
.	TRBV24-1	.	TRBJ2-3	TGTGCCACCAGTGATTACCCTCGCGGTAGCGGAAGCACAGATACGCAGTATTTT	CATSDYPRGSGSTDTQYF
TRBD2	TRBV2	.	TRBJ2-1	TGTGCCAGCCAAGCGGGGCCCCCTCAGTTCTTC	CASQAGPPQFF
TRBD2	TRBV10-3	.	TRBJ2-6	TGTGCCATCAGTGAGACTAGCGGGGGAACTGGGGCCAACGTCCTGACTTTC	CAISETSGGTGANVLTF
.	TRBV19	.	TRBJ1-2	TGTGCCAGTAGTCGGTGGTTGGACTATGGCTACACCTTC	CASSRWLDYGYTF
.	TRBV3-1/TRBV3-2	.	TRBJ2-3	TGTGCCAGCAGCCAAGCGGGGGGCCCAGATACGCAGTATTTT	CASSQAGGPDTQYF
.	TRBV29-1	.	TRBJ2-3	TGCAGCGTTGTAGGACTCCGCACAGATACGCAGTATTTT	CSVVGLRTDTQYF
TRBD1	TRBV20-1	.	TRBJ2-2	TGCAGTGCCAGTGACAGGGTAAACACCGGGGAGCTGTTTTTT	CSASDRVNTGELFF
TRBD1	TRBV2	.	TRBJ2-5	TGTGCCAGCAGCGACACAGGGGCGAGGGAGACCCAGTACTTC	CASSDTGARETQYF
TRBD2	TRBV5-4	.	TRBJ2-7	TGTGCCAGCAGCTTGACAGCGGGGGGGCGGTACGAGCAGTACTTC	CASSLTAGGRYEQYF
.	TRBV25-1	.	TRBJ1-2	TGTGCCAGCAGTCGACAGGAGGTCTATGGCTACACCTTC	CASSRQEVYGYTF
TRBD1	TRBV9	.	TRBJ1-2	TGTGCCAGCAGCGTAGGGGACAGCCTCTCCGGGGGCTACACCTTC	CASSVGDSLSGGYTF
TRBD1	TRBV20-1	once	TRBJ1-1	TGCAGTGCTAGTACGGGACAGTTCGTTACTGAAGCTTTCTTT	CSASTGQFVTEAFF
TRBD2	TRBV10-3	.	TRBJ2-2	TGTGCCATCAGCGGACTAGCGACCCCGAGCACCGGGGAGCTGTTTTTT	CAISGLATPSTGELFF
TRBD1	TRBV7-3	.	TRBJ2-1	TGTGCCAGCAGCCCGATACCGGGACAGGGCCTAAATGAGCAGTTCTTC	CASSPIPGQGLNEQFF
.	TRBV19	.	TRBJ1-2	TGTGCCAGTAGTATAGAGGGAGGGTATGGCTACACCTTC	CASSIEGGYGYTF
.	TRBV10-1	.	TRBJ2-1	TGCGCCAGCAGCGGAGGTTACGATGAGCAGTTCTTC	CASSGGYDEQFF
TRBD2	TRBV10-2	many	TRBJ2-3	TGCGCCAGCAAGACTAGCGGGGGCACAGATACGCAGTATTTT	CASKTSGGTDTQYF
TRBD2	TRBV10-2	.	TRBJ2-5	TGCGCCAGCAGAGCGGGACTAGCGGGGGGTGGCGAGACCCAGTACTTC	CASRAGLAGGGETQYF